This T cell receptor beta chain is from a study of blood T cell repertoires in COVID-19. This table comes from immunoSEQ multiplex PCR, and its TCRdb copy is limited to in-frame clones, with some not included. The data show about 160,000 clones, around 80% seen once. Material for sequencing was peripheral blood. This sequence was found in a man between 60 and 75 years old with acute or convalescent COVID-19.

CDR3: CASSATPAYYEQYF. The CDR3 DNA follows: TGCGCCAGCAGCGCAACCCCCGCGTACTACGAGCAGTACTTC. The rearrangement links TRBV4-1 to TRBJ2-7, with D unclear. The CDR3 length is 14 residues. Germline CDR1 is MGHRA and CDR2 is YSYEKL. V dropped 5 bases and J dropped 3 bases, with 14 bases sitting between them.